Each of the 6 T cell receptor beta chains below was sequenced from the same sample in a study of radiotherapy plus CTLA-4 blockade in lung cancer. The protocol was immunoSEQ multiplex PCR, while the TCRdb copy is restricted to in-frame clones and leaves out a portion. The sample carries about 120,000 clones, nearly 80% recorded once. The sequencing used peripheral blood, collected from a patient treated with radiotherapy plus ipilimumab. The source of these receptors is a human donor with non-small cell lung cancer who had a partial response to radiotherapy plus ipilimumab.

The chain links TRBV19 to TRBJ2-1, with D tentatively TRBD1 (5 bases). Germline V CDR1 and CDR2: LNHDA, SQIVND (reference sequence). The CDR3 totals 13 residues. V lost 5 bases, J lost 5 bases, and 10 bases lay in between. DNA for the CDR3: TGTGCCAGTAGTTGGACAAAGAACAATGAGCAGTTCTTC. Amino acid sequence: CASSWTKNNEQFF. The whole variable domain, remainder taken from reference TRBV19 and TRBJ2-1, is DGGITQSPKYLFRKEGQNVTLSCEQNLNHDAMYWYRQDPGQGLRLIYYSQIVNDFQKGDIAEGYSVSREKKESFPLTVTSAQKNPTAFYLCASSWTKNNEQFFGPGTRLTVL.

This clone showed up many times. This rearrangement joins TRBV6-1 to TRBJ1-2; TRBD1 might be the D (5 bases). Per germline, CDR1 MNHNS and CDR2 SASEGT. This CDR3 spans 13 amino acids. Trimming cost V 4 bases and J 8 bases, with 14 bases left between them. Here the CDR3 DNA reads TGTGCCAGCAGTGTAAATGCAGGGAAAGGCTACACCTTC. This gives the protein CASSVNAGKGYTF.

This clone was counted a single time. The V and J genes are TRBV9 and TRBJ1-6; the match to TRBD1 covers 10 bases. J lost 6 bases, V lost 3 bases, and 3 bases had no gene match. The CDR3 length is 15 residues. Per germline, CDR1 SGDLS and CDR2 YYNGEE. This CDR3 is CASSAGTGVNSPLHF. CDR3 DNA: TGTGCCAGCAGCGCCGGGACAGGGGTTAATTCACCCCTCCACTTT.

The chain has TRBV5-1 and TRBJ1-2, with 7 bases aligning to TRBD1. This CDR3 contains 15 residues. CDR1 is SGHRS, CDR2 YFSETQ, per germline. The ends lost 1 base at V and 6 bases at J; junction bases unmatched: 9. The CDR3 loop reads CASSLFIDRANGYTF. The CDR3 DNA sequence: TGCGCCAGCAGCTTGTTTATCGACAGGGCTAATGGCTACACCTTC.

This clone was found a few times. The chain has TRBV10-3 and TRBJ2-1, with 15 nucleotides matching TRBD2. After removal of 6 bases from V and 7 bases from J, the junction contained 7 bases not matched to a gene. The CDR3 extends over 16 amino acids. Per germline, CDR1 ENHRY and CDR2 SYGVKD. CDR3 bases: TGTGCCATCAGGGGGACTAGCGGGAGGTCTAGGAATGAGCAGTTCTTC. This translates into CAIRGTSGRSRNEQFF.

The chain is built from TRBV7-3 and TRBJ2-3, with 7 positions matching TRBD2. This CDR3 has 15 amino acids. CDR1 is SGHTA, CDR2 FQGTGA, per germline. V lost 1 base to trimming and J lost 6 bases; unmatched junction nucleotides: 7. The CDR3 region has the DNA TGTGCCAGCAGCTTAAGGCTAGCGGACTCGGATACGCAGTATTTT. This encodes CASSLRLADSDTQYF.